This T cell receptor (beta chain) was identified in a study of T cell repertoires in cytomegalovirus infection. Study summary: TCR beta signatures that were public indicated CMV infection and matching HLA type.

Broader study findings: Individuals carrying CMV plus the relevant HLA were identified by cumulative frequency of public TCR beta families. In two of eight donors, the top clonotype was HLA-C-restricted CMV-specific.

Regarding this clonotype: Its antigen is unknown.

Per germline, CDR1 MGHRA and CDR2 YSYEKL. This CDR3 has 15 amino acids. The germline V and J ends were trimmed by 3 bases and 1 base, with 12 bases remaining between them. Using its own MiXCR run on the reads, TCRdb lists one record per CDR3 protein. The sample lists roughly 130,000 distinct CDR3 sequences, 20% to 30% seen once, with roughly 35% in the top ten. The sample was PBMCs, sequenced either directly or after in vitro stimulation (not recorded which). The sequence was obtained from a human donor in good health (CMV status not recorded). Some clones in this sample may be carry-over from other donors' samples. The chain recombines TRBV4-1 with TRBJ1-1, with no clear D. The CDR3 region is CASSQSQSPNTEAFF. As DNA, the CDR3 is TGCGCCAGCAGCCAGAGTCAGAGTCCGAACACTGAAGCTTTCTTT.